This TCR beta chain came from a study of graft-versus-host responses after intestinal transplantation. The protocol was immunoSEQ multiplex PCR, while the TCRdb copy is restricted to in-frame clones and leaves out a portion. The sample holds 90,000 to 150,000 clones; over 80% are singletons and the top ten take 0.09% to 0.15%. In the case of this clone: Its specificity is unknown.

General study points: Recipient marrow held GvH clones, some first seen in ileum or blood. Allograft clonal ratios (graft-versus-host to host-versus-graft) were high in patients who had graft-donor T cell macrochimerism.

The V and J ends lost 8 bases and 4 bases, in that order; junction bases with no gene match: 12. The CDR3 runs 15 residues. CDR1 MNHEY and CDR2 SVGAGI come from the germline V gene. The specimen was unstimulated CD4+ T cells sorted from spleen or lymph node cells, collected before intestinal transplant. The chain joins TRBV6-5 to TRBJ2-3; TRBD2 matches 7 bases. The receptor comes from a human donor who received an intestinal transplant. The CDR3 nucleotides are TGTGCCAGCTCCCCCGGGCGGGAGCCCCCAGATACGCAGTATTTT. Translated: CASSPGREPPDTQYF.